This T cell receptor beta chain emerged from a study of T-cell memory formation after mild COVID-19. Study-wide results and limits: Memory sampled before infection contained some responding clones, suggesting cross-reactive memory joined. Contracting clones localized mainly to CM and EM when CD4+ and mainly to EMRA when CD8+.

V trimming: 6 bases; J trimming: 1 base; junction bases outside the gene matches: 10. In germline, CDR1 is MNHNS, CDR2 SASEGT. The length of the CDR3 is 16 residues. This clonotype was seen a few times. Its specificity is not known. Using its own MiXCR run on the 5' RACE reads, TCRdb lists one record per CDR3 protein. The data show 250,000 or so distinct CDR3 sequences, roughly 18% seen once. Input material: PBMCs or a T cell subset sorted from them (not recorded which). The V and J genes are TRBV6-1 and TRBJ1-1; the match to TRBD1 covers 8 bases. This receptor was taken from a man younger than 35 who had mild COVID-19 (a few samples of this study predate the infection). Cell type and time point are not known. The DNA of the CDR3 is TGTGCCAGCAGGGTTGGGACAGGCCGGGAGAACACTGAAGCTTTCTTT. Translating gives CASRVGTGRENTEAFF.